Listed here is a single T cell receptor (beta chain). The sample originates from a study of blood T cell repertoires in COVID-19. The table came from immunoSEQ multiplex PCR; TCRdb's copy has only in-frame clones and leaves some out. The sample consists of approximately 53,000 clones, 75% to 85% of them appearing once. Trimming took 2 bases from V and 2 from J, leaving 6 bases between them. Germline assignment: CDR1 GTSNPN and CDR2 SVGIG (reference sequence). This CDR3 spans 12 amino acids. The sample consisted of peripheral blood. This TCR was recovered from an older woman with acute or convalescent COVID-19. The chain recombines TRBV30 with TRBJ1-2; D unclear. The CDR3 sequence: CAWSLKNYGYTF. CDR3 coding DNA: TGTGCCTGGAGTCTAAAAAACTATGGCTACACCTTC.